The rows below give T cell receptor beta chains drawn from one sample of a study of T cells in Graves' hyperthyroidism and ophthalmopathy. TCRdb redid the calling of the multiplex PCR reads with MiXCR, one entry per CDR3 protein. The repertoire consists of 490,000 or so distinct CDR3 sequences, with about 16% occurring once and the leading ten covering about 31%. Sequencing was done on a sample of blood. The receptors originated from a woman in her thirties with Graves' ophthalmopathy. Both conserved end residues are part of each CDR3. Each record gives: V gene, CDR3 protein.

TRBV28	CASRYSATNTEAFF
TRBV28	CASSLPLRNGYTF
TRBV6-1	CASREGESSYNEQFF
TRBV7-2	CASSLDQAKQFF
TRBV28	CASSSPGQGYQPQHF
TRBV4-3	CASSPHPEGSRAEAFF
TRBV6-2/TRBV6-3	CASRTGVGGELFF
TRBV25-1	CASSEYRGGVAYEQYF
TRBV9	CASSLGQGAFDEQYF
TRBV24-1	CATSFGQGQPQHF
TRBV18	CASSPPVNTEAFF
TRBV29-1	CSVERSTDTQYF
TRBV6-2/TRBV6-3	CASSYFTGVNQPQHF
TRBV20-1	CRPQRLAGDGYEQYF
TRBV29-1	CSVEGVGENSGANVLTF
TRBV27	CASSLIGQTQYF
TRBV7-8	CASSPHGGFQPQHF
TRBV28	CASQEAGTYNEQFF
TRBV29-1	CSVERGREETQYF
TRBV30	CAWSVHGQDGYTF
TRBV19	CAIGDRGRGANVLTF
TRBV6-2/TRBV6-3	CASRYQRGTSGSPTTHEQYF
TRBV7-2	CASSKGEKVREQYF
TRBV5-1	CASSPSDRTYEQYF
TRBV19	CASSRNMGTGTEAFF
TRBV6-1	CASSATDRGISQPQHF
TRBV6-1	CASSNPGDPGYTF
TRBV18	CASSSTSDSYNEQFF
TRBV27	CASRKGSRGNSPLHF
TRBV9	CASSVKLSPTDTQYF
TRBV12-3/TRBV12-4	CASSFLPMNTEAFF
TRBV6-4	CASSDGGTTDTQYF
TRBV20-1	CSPTRGGDQETQYF
TRBV20-1	CSAGITSSYEQYF
TRBV20-1	CSAPTGSGMNTEAFF
TRBV11-2	CASRRTGNSETQYF
TRBV6-5	CASSYSRETRYF
TRBV28	CASSLMGLGEKLFF
TRBV11-2	CASSSDLGLAGTDTQYF
TRBV5-1	CASSLRQPNEKLFF
TRBV6-2/TRBV6-3	CASKVPTGKETQYF
TRBV6-2/TRBV6-3	CASRSPGQGSKAGELFF
TRBV10-3	CAISEGLGREQYF
TRBV29-1	CSVLVQGLTDTQYF
TRBV7-8	CASSLGAGGLSSPLHF
TRBV7-3	CASSLNPGDHTGELFF
TRBV5-1	CASSPLAGVSTDTQYF
TRBV6-1	CASRATGSSYEQYF